This T cell receptor (beta chain) stems from a study of blood T cell repertoires in COVID-19 (dated by TCRdb to about 2020). Background on the whole study: Samples covering the acute and convalescent phases of COVID-19 were provided by collaborators in the United States, Italy and Spain. Sample metadata almost always included a de-identified subject ID, COVID-19 status, age in years and sex. The dataset comprised deeply sampled blood TCRbeta repertoires from subjects exposed to, actively infected with, or recovered from COVID-19. The repertoires were released in a freely available public database meant as a resource for research on the immune response to SARS-CoV-2. The material from the prospective study consisted of cDNA or gDNA derived from T cells, B-cell-depleted T cells, or PBMCs. Samples came from the ongoing ImmuneRACE study (first 160 participants) plus 1,254 subjects from 6 global collaborators. Where HLA class I and class II types were available, the types were taken from metadata supplied by the sample provider, not from assay-based typing. Points the paper makes about the study in general: How much clinical and demographic metadata was included differed by source and by participant, and the metadata was provided uncurated.

In the prospective study, participants were roughly 18 to 95 years old, resided in fewer than 25 geographic areas of the United States, and were enrolled through a virtual design. In the prospective study, cohorts were assigned on the basis of participant-reported clinical history obtained from a screening survey and a study questionnaire. Mobile phlebotomists in the prospective study collected whole blood, serum and a nasopharyngeal or oropharyngeal swab from every participant. Prospective study participants could optionally give additional blood draws and questionnaires over a roughly 2-month period. Prospective study blood samples were shipped either frozen or at room temperature before DNA extraction. TCRbeta CDR3 regions were amplified from genomic DNA using the immunoSEQ Assay, a bias-controlled multiplex PCR. Per the authors' processing: The number of nucleated cells in each sample was estimated from the amplification of reference gene primers within the assay. To quantify the absolute abundance of each unique TCRbeta CDR3 rearrangement, sequence reads were collapsed and filtered. Productive Simpson clonality was computed per sample as the square root of Simpson's diversity index over productive rearrangements. The table comes from immuneACCESS by way of TCRdb, which keeps in-frame sequences with V and J called. Part of the clones is missing from these tables; in studies checked, under half for an unresolved V gene and the rest for unknown reasons. V, J and clone size are taken as reported in that table, and D and trimming were inferred from the DNA itself. The sample table records 270,000 or so clones; around 88% of these occur just once. The ten largest clonotypes hold approximately 1.2% of the sample.

In the germline V gene, CDR1 corresponds to SGHTA and CDR2 to FQGTGA. The CDR3 numbers 15 residues from cysteine through phenylalanine. Here the CDR3 DNA is all that survives: 45 bases in frame from base 1. V drops 5 bases and J drops 3 bases, leaving 15 bases in between. A remark on this clone: The clone's antigen remains unknown. Base qualities were left out, and no much larger clone turns up one base away.

The V and J segments used are TRBV7-3 and TRBJ2-3, and the D gene may be TRBD1, 5 bases matching. The TCR comes from a woman aged 35 to 49 with acute COVID-19. The sequenced sample was PBMCs or T cells enriched from blood (not recorded which). The DNA sequence follows: TGTGCCAGCAGCCCGACAGTTACGAAAACAGATACGCAGTATTTT. It is translated as CASSPTVTKTDTQYF.